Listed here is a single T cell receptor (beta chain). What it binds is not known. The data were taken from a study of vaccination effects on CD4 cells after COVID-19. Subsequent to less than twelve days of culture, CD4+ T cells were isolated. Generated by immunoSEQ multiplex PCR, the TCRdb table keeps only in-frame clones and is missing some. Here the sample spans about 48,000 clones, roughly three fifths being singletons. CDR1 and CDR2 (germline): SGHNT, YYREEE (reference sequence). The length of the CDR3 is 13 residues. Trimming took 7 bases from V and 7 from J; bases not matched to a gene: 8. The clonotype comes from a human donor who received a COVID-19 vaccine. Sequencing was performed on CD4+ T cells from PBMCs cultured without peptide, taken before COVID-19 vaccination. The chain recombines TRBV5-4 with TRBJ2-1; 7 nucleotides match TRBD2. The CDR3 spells CASGVPSGNEQFF. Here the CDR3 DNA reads TGTGCCAGCGGGGTCCCTAGCGGAAATGAGCAGTTCTTC.